This TCR beta chain was retrieved from a study of spatial heterogeneity in lung cancer. Study results and limitations: Higher tumor mutation counts went along with higher counts of expanded intratumoral alpha and beta TCRs.

TCRdb called the 5' RACE reads again in MiXCR, with one record for every CDR3 protein. There are 15,000 or so distinct CDR3 sequences in the sample; approximately 4.5% occur only once, and about a sixth lies in the top ten. Stated time point: sample taken at primary tumor resection. Donors were roughly 70 untreated early-stage non-small cell lung cancer patients. The input material, whole RNA from tumor, nontumor lung or frozen PBMC, was sequenced unsorted. Trimming pared 6 bases from V and 0 bases from J, leaving 15 bases between. The germline V gene has CDR1 SGHVS and CDR2 FNYEAQ. This CDR3 comprises 15 residues. This clonotype has at least ten counts. The target antigen is unknown.

The source material was lung tumor tissue, sampled at surgery. The V and J genes are TRBV7-6 and TRBJ2-7; no clear D. The receptor's source is a female donor with early-stage non-small cell lung cancer. The CDR3 DNA reads as TGTGCCAGCAGTCCAGAAGTATACGACTCCTACGAGCAGTACTTC. Translating it yields CASSPEVYDSYEQYF.